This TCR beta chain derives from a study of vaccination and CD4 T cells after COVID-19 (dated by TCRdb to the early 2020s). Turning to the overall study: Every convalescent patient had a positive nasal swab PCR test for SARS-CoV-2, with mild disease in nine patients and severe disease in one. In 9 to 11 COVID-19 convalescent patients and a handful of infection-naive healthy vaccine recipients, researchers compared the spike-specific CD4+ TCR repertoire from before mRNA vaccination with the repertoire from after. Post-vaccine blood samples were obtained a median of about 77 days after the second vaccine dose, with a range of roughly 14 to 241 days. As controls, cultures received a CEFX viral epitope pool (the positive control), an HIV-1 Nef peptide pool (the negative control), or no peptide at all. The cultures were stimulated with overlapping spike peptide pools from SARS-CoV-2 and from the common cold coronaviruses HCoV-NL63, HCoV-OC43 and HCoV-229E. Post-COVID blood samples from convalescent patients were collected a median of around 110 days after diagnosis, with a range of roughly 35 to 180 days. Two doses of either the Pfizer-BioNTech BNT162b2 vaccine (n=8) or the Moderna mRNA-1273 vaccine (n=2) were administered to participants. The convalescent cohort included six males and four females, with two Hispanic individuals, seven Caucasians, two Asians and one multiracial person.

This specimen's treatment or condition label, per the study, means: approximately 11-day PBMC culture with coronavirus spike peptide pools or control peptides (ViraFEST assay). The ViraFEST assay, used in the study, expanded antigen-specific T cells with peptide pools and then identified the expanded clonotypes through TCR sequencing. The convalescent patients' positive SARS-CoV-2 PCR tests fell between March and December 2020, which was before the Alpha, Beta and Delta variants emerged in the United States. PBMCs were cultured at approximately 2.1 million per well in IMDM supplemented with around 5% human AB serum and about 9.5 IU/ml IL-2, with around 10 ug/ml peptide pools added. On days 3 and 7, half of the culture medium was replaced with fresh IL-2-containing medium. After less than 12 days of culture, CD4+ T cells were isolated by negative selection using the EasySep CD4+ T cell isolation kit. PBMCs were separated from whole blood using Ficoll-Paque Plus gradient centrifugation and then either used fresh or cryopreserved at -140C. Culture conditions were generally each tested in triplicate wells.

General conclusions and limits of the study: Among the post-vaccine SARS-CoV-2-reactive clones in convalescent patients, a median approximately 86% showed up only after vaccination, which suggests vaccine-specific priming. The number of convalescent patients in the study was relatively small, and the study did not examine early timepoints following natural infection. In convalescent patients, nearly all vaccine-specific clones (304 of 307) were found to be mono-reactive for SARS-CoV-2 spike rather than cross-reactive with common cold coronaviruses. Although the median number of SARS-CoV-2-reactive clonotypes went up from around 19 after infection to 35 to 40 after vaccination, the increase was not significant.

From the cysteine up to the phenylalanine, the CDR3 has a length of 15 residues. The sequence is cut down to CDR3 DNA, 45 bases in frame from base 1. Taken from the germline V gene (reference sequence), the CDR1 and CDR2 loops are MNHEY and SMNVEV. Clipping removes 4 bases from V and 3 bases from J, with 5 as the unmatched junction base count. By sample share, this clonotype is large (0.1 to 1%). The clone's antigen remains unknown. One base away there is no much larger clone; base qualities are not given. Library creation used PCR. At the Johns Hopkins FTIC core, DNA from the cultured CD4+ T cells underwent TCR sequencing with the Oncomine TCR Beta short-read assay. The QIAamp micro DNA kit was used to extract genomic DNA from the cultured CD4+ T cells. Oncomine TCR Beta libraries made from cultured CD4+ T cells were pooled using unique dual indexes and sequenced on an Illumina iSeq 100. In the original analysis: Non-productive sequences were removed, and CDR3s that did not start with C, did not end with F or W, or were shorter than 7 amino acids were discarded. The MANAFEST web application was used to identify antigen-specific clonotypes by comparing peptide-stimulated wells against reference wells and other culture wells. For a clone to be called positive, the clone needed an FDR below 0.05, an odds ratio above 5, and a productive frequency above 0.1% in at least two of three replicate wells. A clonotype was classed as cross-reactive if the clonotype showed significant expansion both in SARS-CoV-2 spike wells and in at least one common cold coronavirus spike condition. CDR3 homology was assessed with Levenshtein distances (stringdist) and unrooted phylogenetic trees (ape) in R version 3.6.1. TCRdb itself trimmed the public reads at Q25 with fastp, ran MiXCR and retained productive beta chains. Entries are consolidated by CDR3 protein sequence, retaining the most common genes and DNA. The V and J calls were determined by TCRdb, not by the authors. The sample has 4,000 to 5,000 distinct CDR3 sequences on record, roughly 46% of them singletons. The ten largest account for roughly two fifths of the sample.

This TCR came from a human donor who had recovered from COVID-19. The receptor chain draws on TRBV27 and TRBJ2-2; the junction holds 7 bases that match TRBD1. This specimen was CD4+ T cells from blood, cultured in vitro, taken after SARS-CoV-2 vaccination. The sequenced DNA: TGTGCCAGCAGTTCCGGAGACAGGGACACCGGGGAGCTGTTTTTT. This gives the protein CASSSGDRDTGELFF.